The present T cell receptor (beta chain) was sequenced within a study of blood T cell repertoires in COVID-19 (dated by TCRdb to 2020 to 2021). Study-level background: The collaborator samples originated in the United States, Italy and Spain and spanned the acute and convalescent phases of COVID-19. The material from the prospective study consisted of cDNA or gDNA derived from T cells, B-cell-depleted T cells, or PBMCs. Where HLA class I and class II types were available, the types were taken from metadata supplied by the sample provider, not from assay-based typing. The repertoires were released in a freely available public database meant as a resource for research on the immune response to SARS-CoV-2. The samples were drawn from the first 160 participants of the ongoing ImmuneRACE study and from 1,254 subjects provided by 6 global collaborators. Subjects who had been exposed to COVID-19, were actively infected with it, or had recovered from it provided the deeply sampled blood TCRbeta repertoires that made up the dataset. Nearly every sample came with metadata listing a de-identified subject ID, COVID-19 status, age in years and sex. The study at large found these results: The quantity of clinical and demographic metadata differed by source and by participant and was supplied without curation.

TCRbeta CDR3 regions were amplified from genomic DNA using the immunoSEQ Assay, a bias-controlled multiplex PCR. The paper's data handling went like this. Within the assay, amplification of reference gene primers was used to estimate how many nucleated cells each sample contained. To quantify the absolute abundance of each unique TCRbeta CDR3 rearrangement, sequence reads were collapsed and filtered. Productive Simpson clonality was computed per sample as the square root of Simpson's diversity index over productive rearrangements. TCRdb re-hosts the immuneACCESS table, in-frame sequences only. Its copies lack some clones; in the studies checked, an unresolved V gene accounts for under half of them, and the cause for the rest is not known. That table supplies the V and J calls and clone size; D and trimming were determined from the DNA. A total of around 270,000 clones appear in this sample, roughly 84% of them only once. The biggest ten clones account for approximately 1.5% of the sample.

With respect to this clone: Its target antigen remains unknown. No much larger clonotype is one base removed from it; base qualities were not supplied.

There are 14 amino acids in the CDR3, from cysteine to phenylalanine inclusive. Of the read, only the CDR3 DNA is kept; its 42 bases are in frame from base 1. The V and J ends are trimmed by 4 bases and 2 bases, leaving 11 bases between them. Per the germline V gene, MGHRA is the CDR1 and YSYEKL is the CDR2. Samples from volunteer blood donors who had recovered from COVID-19 were contributed by a second Seattle source. Each collaborating institution followed its own protocols to collect whole blood in K2EDTA tubes. For TCRbeta analysis, collaborators shipped samples in one of three forms: frozen whole blood, isolated PBMCs, or DNA extracted from either of those sample types.

The sequencing input was peripheral blood. Here the chain combines TRBV4-1 and TRBJ2-5; no D gene can be assigned with confidence. This TCR was sampled from a woman aged 40-49 years who had recovered from COVID-19. CDR3 protein: CASSPPANQETQYF. The DNA sequence is given as TGCGCCAGCAGCCCCCCTGCGAATCAAGAGACCCAGTACTTC.